Following are 17 T cell receptor beta chains from one sample sequenced in a study of read filtering for tumor transcriptome and immune sequencing. From roughly 390 ng of RNA, a library with molecular barcoded alpha/delta and beta/gamma adaptors was made. TCRdb analysed the reads with MiXCR anew, one entry per CDR3 protein. This sample has about 40,000 distinct CDR3 sequences, with roughly an eighth found just once. Material: a population of CD138-negative cells sorted from bone marrow. All receptors come from a donor older than 35 with multiple myeloma.

This clonotype was seen many times. The chain joins TRBV7-8 to TRBJ2-7; TRBD1 matches at 8 bases. Germline CDR1 SGHVS, CDR2 FQNEAQ. The CDR3 loop spans 17 amino acids. V shed 4 bases, J shed 0 bases, and the junction held 11 bases outside the gene matches. The CDR3 spells CASSYGTGTILSYEQYF. The CDR3, as DNA: TGTGCCAGCAGCTACGGGACAGGCACGATTCTCTCCTACGAGCAGTACTTC.

This clonotype was seen repeatedly, ten times or more. The chain is built from TRBV20-1 and TRBJ2-3, with 9 bases aligning to TRBD2. The trim removed 6 bases at V and 1 base at J, leaving 14 bases unmatched. The CDR3 length is 17 residues. CDR1 is DFQATT, CDR2 SNEGSKA, per germline (reference sequence). CDR3 amino acids: CSAPPPWTSERTDTQYF. The CDR3 bases are TGCAGTGCACCACCCCCCTGGACTAGCGAACGCACAGATACGCAGTATTTT.

This clonotype occurred many times. Written as DNA, the CDR3 is TGTGCCAGCAGTTACGGGACGGGAGGGCTGTCCACAGATACGCAGTATTTT. Translation gives CASSYGTGGLSTDTQYF. J is TRBJ2-3 and V is TRBV6-5, with 8 bases matching TRBD2. V was pared by 2 bases and J by 2 bases, with 9 bases of the junction left unmatched. CDR3 length: 17 residues. Per the germline V gene, CDR1 is MNHEY and CDR2 is SVGAGI.

About this clonotype: Being one base from a much bigger clone, this may be a read error. V is TRBV30 and J is TRBJ2-7, with 7 positions matching TRBD2. CDR3 length: 14 residues. J lost 3 bases, V lost 2 bases, and 7 bases had no gene match. The germline gives CDR1 GTSNPN, CDR2 SVGIG (reference sequence). CDR3 residues: CAWSSGLVVYEQYF. The CDR3 DNA is TGTGCCTGGAGTAGTGGACTAGTGGTCTACGAGCAGTACTTC.

There are many counts of this clonotype. V is TRBV20-1 and J is TRBJ2-7, with TRBD1 identical over 8 bases. Germline CDR1 reads DFQATT; CDR2 reads SNEGSKA (reference sequence). V was pared by 8 bases and J by 3 bases, with 9 bases of the junction left unmatched. The CDR3 loop spans 13 amino acids. The CDR3 DNA reads TGCAGTACCCCGCGGACAGGGATCTACGAGCAGTACTTC. It translates to CSTPRTGIYEQYF.

In regard to this clonotype: It may be a read error: a sequence one base away is much more abundant. This rearrangement joins TRBV6-2 or TRBV6-3 to TRBJ2-5; 7 bases agree with TRBD2. Germline assignment: CDR1 MNHEY and CDR2 SVGEGT. CDR3 size: 14 residues. CDR3 coding DNA: TGTGCCAGCGTCCCGGGAGGATACCAAGAGACCCAGTCCTTC. This encodes CASVPGGYQETQSF.

Note on this clonotype: A junction end diverges from the germline sequence, so it may reflect a read error. V gene TRBV29-1 combines with J gene TRBJ2-3; weak D call: TRBD1 (5 bases). The V gene's germline CDR1 is SQVTM and CDR2 ANQGSEA. The CDR3 is 14 residues long. The chain's CDR3 is CSVHPQASTGTQYF. In DNA, the CDR3 is TGCAGCGTCCACCCGCAGGCGAGCACAGGTACGCAGTATTTT.

J is TRBJ1-3 and V is TRBV20-1, with 10 bases that match TRBD1. CDR3 length: 17 amino acids. After removal of 1 base from V and 4 bases from J, the junction contained 10 bases not matched to a gene. From germline, CDR1 is DFQATT and CDR2 SNEGSKA (reference sequence). Here the CDR3 reads CSARVGQGPVQGNTIYF. The DNA of the CDR3 is TGCAGTGCTAGAGTGGGACAGGGGCCGGTGCAAGGAAACACCATATATTTT.

This clonotype was seen at least ten times. The chain joins TRBV20-1 to TRBJ2-1; 13 nucleotides align to TRBD2. Germline CDR1 DFQATT, CDR2 SNEGSKA (reference sequence). J was trimmed by 6 bases and V by 2 bases; bases with no gene match: 7. The CDR3 has 16 amino acids. In nucleotides, the CDR3 is TGCAGTGCTAGACGCGGACTAGCGGGAGCGGGCAATGAGCAGTTCTTC. Its protein is CSARRGLAGAGNEQFF.

This clonotype has a count of ten or more. The J gene is TRBJ2-1, the V gene TRBV3-1; D might be TRBD1 (7 bases). This CDR3 spans 16 amino acids. V lost 5 bases and J lost 2, with 16 bases in between. Germline values: CDR1 LGHDT, CDR2 YNNKEL (reference sequence). In DNA, the CDR3 is TGTGCCAGCAGCAGATATCAGGGGGGCGCCTACAATGAGCAGTTCTTC. Translating it yields CASSRYQGGAYNEQFF.

This clonotype was seen ten or more times. This chain uses TRBV29-1 with TRBJ2-7; D may correspond to TRBD1 or TRBD2 (7 bases each). CDR1 and CDR2 (germline): SQVTM, ANQGSEA. This CDR3 spans 14 amino acids. V was clipped by 0 bases and J by 4 bases, with 13 bases between them. The CDR3 DNA sequence: TGCAGCGTTGAAGATTCGCAGGGGGGGTACGAGCAGTACTTC. Its protein is CSVEDSQGGYEQYF.

This clonotype was seen repeatedly, ten times or more. The chain joins TRBV12-3 or TRBV12-4 to TRBJ2-1; TRBD1 matches 8 bases. The CDR3 sequence is 13 residues long. The J segment lost 8 bases and the V segment lost 8 bases, leaving 8 bases of the junction unmatched. The CDR3 nucleotides are TGTGCCAGCTCCTCCGGGACAGGAGATGAGCAGTTCTTC. This encodes CASSSGTGDEQFF.

This clonotype showed up many times. V gene TRBV12-3 or TRBV12-4 combines with J gene TRBJ1-5; 8 bases line up with TRBD1. V gave up 5 bases and J gave up 7 bases; unmatched junction bases: 10. The CDR3 is made up of 15 amino acids. DNA for the CDR3: TGTGCCAGCAGTCGGACAGGGACGCAGGGGCAGCCCCAGCATTTT. Encoded protein: CASSRTGTQGQPQHF.

This clonotype is medium-sized by share. The CDR3 DNA reads TGCAGTGCTAGATCCGGGACAGGGACCAATGAGCAGTTCTTC. Translated, it gives CSARSGTGTNEQFF. This chain connects TRBV20-1 to TRBJ2-1; 9 nucleotides line up with TRBD1. The V gene's germline CDR1 is DFQATT and CDR2 SNEGSKA (reference sequence). V lost 2 bases, J lost 6 bases, and 5 bases stayed unmatched. This CDR3 region has 14 residues.

This clonotype was counted ten times or more. The chain has TRBV3-1 and TRBJ2-7; tentative D call: TRBD2 (7 bases). Germline V gene lookup returns CDR1 LGHDT and CDR2 YNNKEL (reference sequence). The CDR3 sequence is 15 residues long. Trimming removed 0 bases from V and 3 bases from J, with 12 bases in between. CDR3 amino acids: CASSQDWGGGYEQYF. For the CDR3, the DNA is TGTGCCAGCAGCCAAGATTGGGGGGGCGGCTACGAGCAGTACTTC.

Many counts were recorded for this clonotype. The J gene is TRBJ2-1, the V gene TRBV30; 8 bases line up with TRBD2. With V trimmed by 2 bases and J by 6 bases, 9 bases remained unmatched. Germline CDR1 is GTSNPN and CDR2 is SVGIG (reference sequence). The CDR3 is 15 residues long. As DNA, the CDR3 is TGTGCCTGGAGTCGGACGGGAGGGCCGGGCAATGAGCAGTTCTTC. It specifies CAWSRTGGPGNEQFF.

Comment on this clonotype: A read error may be the cause here, since a much bigger clone is one base away. In this CDR3 the conserved last residue, phenylalanine or tryptophan, is missing, so a read error is likely. This sequence joins TRBV6-1 and TRBJ2-5; D is possibly TRBD1 (6 bases). This CDR3 region has 17 residues. V lost 0 bases and J lost 5, with 19 bases in between. Germline V gene data show CDR1 as MNHNS and CDR2 as SASEGT. The CDR3 coding sequence is TGTGCCAGCAGTGAAGCTCTAGAAACAGGGCTCCATGAGACCCAGTACCTC. This sequence encodes CASSEALETGLHETQYL.